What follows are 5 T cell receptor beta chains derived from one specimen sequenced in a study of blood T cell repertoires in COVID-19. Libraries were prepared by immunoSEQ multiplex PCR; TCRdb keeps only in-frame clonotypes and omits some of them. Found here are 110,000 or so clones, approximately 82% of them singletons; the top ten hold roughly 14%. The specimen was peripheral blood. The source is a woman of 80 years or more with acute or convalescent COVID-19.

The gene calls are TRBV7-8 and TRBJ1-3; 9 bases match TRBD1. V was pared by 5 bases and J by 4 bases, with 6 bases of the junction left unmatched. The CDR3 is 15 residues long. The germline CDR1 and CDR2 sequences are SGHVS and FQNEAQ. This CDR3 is CASSVQGASGNTIYF. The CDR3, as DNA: TGTGCCAGCAGCGTACAGGGGGCGTCGGGAAACACCATATATTTT.

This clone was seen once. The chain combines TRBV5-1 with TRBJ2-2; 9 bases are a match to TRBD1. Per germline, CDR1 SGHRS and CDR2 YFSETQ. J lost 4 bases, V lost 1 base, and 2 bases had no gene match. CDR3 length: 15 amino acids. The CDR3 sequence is CASSLTGGPTGELFF. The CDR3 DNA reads TGCGCCAGCAGCTTGACAGGGGGCCCCACCGGGGAGCTGTTTTTT.

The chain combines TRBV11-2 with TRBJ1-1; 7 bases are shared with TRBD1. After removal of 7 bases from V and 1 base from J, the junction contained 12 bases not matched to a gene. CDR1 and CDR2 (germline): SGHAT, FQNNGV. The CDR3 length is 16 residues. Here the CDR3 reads CASTTAGGTKNTEAFF. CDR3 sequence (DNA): TGTGCCAGCACCACGGCAGGGGGAACCAAGAACACTGAAGCTTTCTTT. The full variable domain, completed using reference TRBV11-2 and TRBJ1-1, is EAGVAQSPRYKIIEKRQSVAFWCNPISGHATLYWYQQILGQGPKLLIQFQNNGVVDDSQLPKDRFSAERLKGVDSTLKIQPAKLEDSAVYLCASTTAGGTKNTEAFFGQGTRLTVV.

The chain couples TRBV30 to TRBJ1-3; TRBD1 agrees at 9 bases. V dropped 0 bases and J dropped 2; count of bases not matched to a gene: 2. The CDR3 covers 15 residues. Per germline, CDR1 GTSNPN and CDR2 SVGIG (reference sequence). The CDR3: CAWSVGTGTGNTIYF. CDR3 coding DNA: TGTGCCTGGAGTGTAGGGACAGGGACTGGAAACACCATATATTTT.

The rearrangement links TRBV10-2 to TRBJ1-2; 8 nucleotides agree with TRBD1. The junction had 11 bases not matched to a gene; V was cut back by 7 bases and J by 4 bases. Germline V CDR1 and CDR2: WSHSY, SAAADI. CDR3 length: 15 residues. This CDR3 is CASMKAGGRGYGYTF. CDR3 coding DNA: TGCGCCAGCATGAAGGCAGGGGGCCGGGGCTATGGCTACACCTTC.